The entry that follows covers one T cell receptor beta chain sequence. This sample stems from a study of blood T cell repertoires in COVID-19. Study context: Sources were T cells, B-cell-depleted T cells, or PBMCs; the material itself was cDNA or gDNA.

The CDR3 length is 15 residues. CDR1 and CDR2 from the germline V gene are MGHRA and YSYEKL. Trimming pared 1 base from V and 2 bases from J, leaving 12 bases between. Produced via immunoSEQ multiplex PCR; TCRdb's table is partial and in-frame only. The sample carries around 110,000 clones, about four fifths recorded once. The source of this sequence is a woman in her 70s with acute or convalescent COVID-19. The chain joins TRBV4-1 to TRBJ2-7; TRBD2 might be the D (6 bases). Material for sequencing was peripheral blood. The CDR3 here is CASSQGTGGTYEQYF. CDR3 DNA: TGCGCCAGCAGCCAAGGGACTGGGGGGACCTACGAGCAGTACTTC.